A single sample is the source of the 22 T cell receptor beta chains below, sequenced in a study of blood T cell repertoires in COVID-19. Some clones are missing from TCRdb's copy, which holds only in-frame ones; the method was immunoSEQ multiplex PCR. This sample has some 320,000 clones, with approximately 81% found just once. Material: PBMCs or T cells enriched from blood (not recorded which). The receptors stem from a woman aged 30 to 39 who had been exposed to COVID-19.

This clone was seen many times. This chain joins TRBV7-3 and TRBJ1-1, with D unclear. Germline loops: CDR1 SGHTA, CDR2 FQGTGA. CDR3 length: 15 amino acids. The V and J ends lost 2 bases and 5 bases respectively, with 15 bases between them. CDR3 DNA: TGTGCCAGCAGCTTAGATCTCCGCAGCAGGACTGAAGCTTTCTTT. Encoded protein: CASSLDLRSRTEAFF.

V gene TRBV3-1 (or the pseudogene TRBV3-2) combines with J gene TRBJ2-1; 7 positions agree with TRBD2. The CDR3 covers 14 residues. V was pared by 0 bases and J by 10 bases, with 6 bases of the junction left unmatched. Looked up from germline, CDR1 is LGHDT and CDR2 is YNNKEL (reference sequence). CDR3 loop: CASSQDGRAREQFF. CDR3 nucleotides: TGTGCCAGCAGCCAAGATGGGAGGGCACGGGAGCAGTTCTTC.

V and J are TRBV4-1 and TRBJ2-7, with D possibly being TRBD1 (5 bases). Trimming left V 1 base short and J 2 bases short, with 12 bases between. Germline V CDR1 and CDR2: MGHRA, YSYEKL. This CDR3 is built from 15 residues. The DNA of the CDR3 is TGCGCCAGCAGCCAAGGACAGTCCTTCCCCTACGAGCAGTACTTC. As protein: CASSQGQSFPYEQYF.

The count of this clone is one. The CDR3 sequence is CASSQRKGPSVGEQFF. The CDR3, as DNA: TGTGCCAGCAGCCAACGCAAAGGCCCGAGCGTCGGCGAGCAGTTCTTC. The J gene is TRBJ2-1, the V gene TRBV4-2; D not certain. V lost 2 bases and J lost 10, with 21 bases in between. CDR1 and CDR2 from the germline V gene are LGHNA and YNFKEQ. The CDR3 length is 16 residues.

The chain uses TRBV21-1 and TRBJ2-5; TRBD2, the D gene given by the table, was not confirmed from the DNA. TRBV21-1 is tagged as a pseudogene. The CDR3 sequence is 11 residues long. The CDR3 nucleotides are TGTGCCAGCAGCAAAGTGGGAGGACCGTACTTC. Protein product: CASSKVGGPYF.

V gene TRBV28 combines with J gene TRBJ2-3, with a weak D call TRBD1 (6 bases). V lost 6 bases to trimming and J lost 0 bases, with 10 bases between them. There are 14 residues in the CDR3. Germline CDR1 and CDR2: MDHEN and SYDVKM. This chain's CDR3 is CASSQTGSTDTQYF. As DNA, the CDR3 is TGTGCCAGCAGCCAGACAGGTAGCACAGATACGCAGTATTTT.

This clone was picked up a small number of times. The sample carries other DNA sequences with the same CDR3. The chain carries TRBV9 and TRBJ1-5; 8 bases align to TRBD1. The V and J ends lost 3 bases and 4 bases, in that order; junction bases with no gene match: 3. Germline V gene lookup returns CDR1 SGDLS and CDR2 YYNGEE. The CDR3 contains 14 residues. The CDR3 region has the DNA TGTGCCAGCAGCGCGGGGACAGGTAATCAGCCCCAGCATTTT. Its protein is CASSAGTGNQPQHF.

The sample holds one count of this clone. V is TRBV30 and J is TRBJ1-5; unclear D gene. Trimming removed 2 bases from V and 4 bases from J, with 9 bases in between. In germline, CDR1 is GTSNPN, CDR2 SVGIG (reference sequence). This CDR3 comprises 13 residues. Written as DNA, the CDR3 is TGTGCCTGGAGTACTAGGGATAATCAGCCCCAGCATTTT. This translates into CAWSTRDNQPQHF.

This sequence joins TRBV5-5 and TRBJ1-1; D ambiguous. V was cut by 3 bases and J by 4 bases, with 13 bases left in between. CDR1 is SGHKS, CDR2 YYEKEE, per germline (reference sequence). The CDR3 spans 14 residues. The CDR3 nucleotides are TGTGCCAGCAGCTCTACGACGGGTGGCACTGAAGCTTTCTTT. Residues: CASSSTTGGTEAFF.

The rearrangement links TRBV10-2 to TRBJ1-3, with TRBD1 as a possible D gene (5 bases). The CDR3 has 12 amino acids. The ends were cut back, 7 bases at V and 1 base at J, with 5 bases in the middle. Germline CDR1 is WSHSY and CDR2 is SAAADI. The CDR3 sequence: CASKGSGNTIYF. As DNA, the CDR3 is TGCGCCAGCAAGGGGTCTGGAAACACCATATATTTT.

V and J are TRBV28 and TRBJ1-5; 11 bases line up with TRBD1. The germline V gene encodes CDR1 MDHEN and CDR2 SYDVKM. The CDR3 runs to 18 residues. Trimming at V came to 5 bases and at J to 0 bases, leaving 9 bases not matched to a gene. CDR3 coding DNA: TGTGCCAGCAGTAGTTTGGGACAGGGGGTTGGTAGCAATCAGCCCCAGCATTTT. Translated, it gives CASSSLGQGVGSNQPQHF. The full variable domain, completed using reference TRBV28 and TRBJ1-5, is DVKVTQSSRYLVKRTGEKVFLECVQDMDHENMFWYRQDPGLGLRLIYFSYDVKMKEKGDIPEGYSVSREKKERFSLILESASTNQTSMYLCASSSLGQGVGSNQPQHFGDGTRLSIL.

The chain links TRBV7-2 to TRBJ1-2, with TRBD1 matching 8 bases. CDR3 length equals 19 residues. Per germline, CDR1 SGHTA and CDR2 FQGNSA. With 1 base clipped from V and 1 base from J, the junction kept 14 bases outside the gene matches. CDR3 nucleotide sequence: TGTGCCAGCAGCTTAGTAGGGGTGGCAGGGGGCGATTATAACTATGGCTACACCTTC. Translated, it gives CASSLVGVAGGDYNYGYTF.

The chain carries TRBV7-8 and TRBJ1-5, with D possibly TRBD1 on 6 matching bases. The V end was cut by 1 base, the J end by 0 bases, with 22 bases between. The germline CDR1 and CDR2 sequences are SGHVS and FQNEAQ. This CDR3 is 20 amino acids long. The CDR3 DNA reads as TGTGCCAGCAGCTTAGAGGAAGTGGGACACCAGGCATTTAGCAATCAGCCCCAGCATTTT. Translating it yields CASSLEEVGHQAFSNQPQHF. Filled out from reference TRBV7-8 and TRBJ1-5, the complete variable domain reads GAGVSQSPRYKVAKRGQDVALRCDPISGHVSLFWYQQALGQGPEFLTYFQNEAQLDKSGLPSDRFFAERPEGSVSTLKIQRTQQEDSAVYLCASSLEEVGHQAFSNQPQHFGDGTRLSIL.

This clone appeared a few times. The chain links TRBV7-9 to TRBJ1-2, with unresolved D. The CDR3 runs to 12 residues. CDR1 and CDR2 (germline): SEHNR, FQNEAQ (reference sequence). Trimming took 8 bases from V and 7 from J, leaving 14 bases between them. CDR3 in amino acids: CASRGRDLGYTF. In DNA form, the CDR3 reads TGTGCCAGCCGAGGGAGGGATCTTGGCTACACCTTC.

This clone was picked up a small number of times. The chain is built from TRBV2 and TRBJ1-2, with D tentatively TRBD1 (6 bases). Germline CDR1 reads SNHLY; CDR2 reads FYNNEI. Trimming left V 6 bases short and J 2 bases short, with 10 bases between. The CDR3 sequence is 13 residues long. In nucleotides, the CDR3 is TGTGCCAGCAGCGTTAGGGGGAACTATGGCTACACCTTC. Its protein product is CASSVRGNYGYTF.

The rearrangement links TRBV2 to TRBJ2-3; D is possibly TRBD2 (5 bases). With 11 bases removed from V and 1 base from J, the gap between germline ends came to 16 bases. Germline assignment: CDR1 SNHLY and CDR2 FYNNEI. The CDR3 has 14 amino acids. The CDR3 loop is CAGRRNGGTDTQYF. The DNA for the CDR3 is TGTGCCGGCCGCAGAAACGGGGGCACAGATACGCAGTATTTT.

The rearrangement joins TRBV5-4 to TRBJ2-1, with a possible D match to TRBD2 (7 bases). Germline assignment: CDR1 SGHNT and CDR2 YYREEE (reference sequence). The germline V and J ends were trimmed by 3 bases and 9 bases, with 25 bases remaining between them. The CDR3 totals 17 residues. In nucleotides, the CDR3 is TGTGCCAGCAGCTGGCGGTTAGGGGGGGGCCTGAAGGGTGAGCAGTTCTTC. It encodes CASSWRLGGGLKGEQFF.

The V and J genes are TRBV24-1 and TRBJ1-5; possibly TRBD1 for D (5 bases). Germline V lookup: CDR1 KGHDR, CDR2 SFDVKD. The CDR3 extends over 15 amino acids. The V end lost 12 bases, the J end lost 5 bases, and 22 bases lay between the germline ends. The chain's CDR3 is CAPGLGRAEHQPQHF. The DNA of the CDR3 is TGTGCCCCTGGGTTAGGCAGGGCAGAACATCAGCCCCAGCATTTT.

The chain joins TRBV12-3 or TRBV12-4 to TRBJ1-1, with D perhaps TRBD1 (5 bases). The CDR3 is 13 amino acids. Trimming stripped 6 bases from V and 1 base from J, with 9 bases between. CDR3 loop: CASRLQANTEAFF. DNA for the CDR3: TGTGCCAGCAGACTACAGGCGAACACTGAAGCTTTCTTT.

The rearrangement uses TRBV28 and TRBJ2-3; no firm D call. This CDR3 region has 12 residues. Germline CDR1 reads MDHEN; CDR2 reads SYDVKM. V lost 2 bases, J lost 11 bases, and 11 bases lay in between. The CDR3 DNA reads TGTGCCAGCAGTTTACCCTCCGGTGGGCAGTATTTT. Translation: CASSLPSGGQYF. Combining the CDR3 with reference TRBV28 and TRBJ2-3 gives the whole variable domain DVKVTQSSRYLVKRTGEKVFLECVQDMDHENMFWYRQDPGLGLRLIYFSYDVKMKEKGDIPEGYSVSREKKERFSLILESASTNQTSMYLCASSLPSGGQYFGPGTRLTVL.

CDR3 amino acids: CASSAEGGTDTQYF. The CDR3 nucleotides read TGTGCCAGCAGTGCCGAGGGGGGGACAGATACGCAGTATTTT. This chain joins TRBV2 and TRBJ2-3, with D perhaps TRBD2 (7 bases). Germline V gene lookup returns CDR1 SNHLY and CDR2 FYNNEI. The length of the CDR3 is 14 residues. The ends were cut back, 4 bases at V and 3 bases at J, with 11 bases in the middle.

The chain employs TRBV7-2 and TRBJ2-7; TRBD1 might be the D (5 bases). The length of the CDR3 is 13 residues. Germline loops: CDR1 SGHTA, CDR2 FQGNSA. Between the trimmed V and J ends, which lost 3 bases and 3 bases, there was a span of 9 bases. The CDR3 DNA reads TGTGCCAGCAGCTTCTTGGACAACTACGAGCAGTACTTC. Translated, it gives CASSFLDNYEQYF.